These 28 T cell receptor beta chains share one sample of origin, sequenced in a study of blood T cells in healthy people across ages. Through a sample-barcoded 5' primer and a J-beta primer mix, a second PCR was run for about 6 to 12 cycles. TCRdb passed the 5' RACE reads through MiXCR, listing each CDR3 protein once. The table has fewer than 700,000 distinct CDR3 sequences, around 48% seen once. The sequencing sample was made of blood. The origin of the receptors is a man at least 80 years old in good health.

This clonotype was observed a few times. The CDR3 DNA sequence: TGCGCCAGCAGCTCGGGACAGGGCCAATACGAGCAGTACTTC. The encoded protein is CASSSGQGQYEQYF. V and J are TRBV5-1 and TRBJ2-7, with TRBD1 matching 9 bases. V was clipped by 3 bases and J by 4 bases; unmatched bases: 5. The germline CDR1 and CDR2 sequences are SGHRS and YFSETQ. This CDR3 has 14 residues. The whole variable domain, remainder taken from reference TRBV5-1 and TRBJ2-7, is KAGVTQTPRYLIKTRGQQVTLSCSPISGHRSVSWYQQTPGQGLQFLFEYFSETQRNKGNFPGRFSGRQFSNSRSEMNVSTLELGDSALYLCASSSGQGQYEQYFGPGTRLTVT.

The V gene is TRBV7-8, the J gene TRBJ2-3; possible D gene TRBD1, 6 bases. The length of the CDR3 is 17 residues. Germline V gene data show CDR1 as SGHVS and CDR2 as FQNEAQ. The germline V and J ends were trimmed by 2 bases and 1 base, with 16 bases remaining between them. In DNA form, the CDR3 reads TGTGCCAGCAGCTTAAATGTAGGGGGTGCAGGCACAGATACGCAGTATTTT. It specifies CASSLNVGGAGTDTQYF.

V and J are TRBV4-1 and TRBJ1-2; D ambiguous. The CDR3 sequence is 17 residues long. Deletions cut 1 base from V and 4 bases from J, with 19 bases between. Looked up from germline, CDR1 is MGHRA and CDR2 is YSYEKL. As DNA, the CDR3 is TGCGCCAGCAGCCAAGGTGGCACAGCCTTTTTGGGCTATGGCTACACCTTC. This codes for CASSQGGTAFLGYGYTF.

This clonotype was picked up one time. This rearrangement joins TRBV9 to TRBJ2-1; D not certain. V was cut by 0 bases and J by 0 bases, with 10 bases left in between. This CDR3 region has 16 residues. The V gene's germline CDR1 is SGDLS and CDR2 YYNGEE. In DNA form, the CDR3 reads TGTGCCAGCAGCGTAGGTGATCGAAGCTCCTACAATGAGCAGTTCTTC. Its translation: CASSVGDRSSYNEQFF.

The chain couples TRBV21-1 to TRBJ2-7; the table names TRBD1, a call not compared with the DNA. TRBV21-1 is assigned pseudogene status. This CDR3 has 12 amino acids. The CDR3 region is CASSVSGGRMYF. CDR3 nucleotide sequence: TGTGCCAGCAGCGTCAGTGGGGGAAGGATGTACTTC.

The rearrangement uses TRBV12-3 or TRBV12-4 and TRBJ2-1; D remains ambiguous. The CDR3 consists of 15 residues. The V end lost 6 bases, the J end lost 4 bases, and 16 bases lay between the germline ends. The CDR3 DNA sequence: TGTGCCAGCAGCGGACGGGTGACACTATACAATGAGCAGTTCTTC. Residues: CASSGRVTLYNEQFF.

Of note for this clonotype: Mismatch with germline at one junction end may stem from a read error. The chain uses TRBV20-1 and TRBJ2-7; possible D gene TRBD2, 6 bases. Germline CDR1 is DFQATT and CDR2 is SNEGSKA (reference sequence). The CDR3 totals 13 residues. Here the CDR3 reads CSTRAIPGGEQYF. As DNA, the CDR3 is TGCAGTACTAGAGCCATCCCCGGGGGCGAGCAGTACTTC.

This clonotype was detected only a few times. The J gene is TRBJ2-7, the V gene TRBV29-1, with D possibly TRBD2 on 5 matching bases. CDR1 and CDR2 (germline): SQVTM, ANQGSEA. This CDR3 has 13 residues. Trimming stripped 5 bases from V and 4 bases from J, with 15 bases between. As DNA, the CDR3 is TGCAGCGTTCTACGAGGGAGAGGTTACGAGCAGTACTTC. It specifies CSVLRGRGYEQYF.

This clonotype has just one count. The gene calls are TRBV4-1 and TRBJ1-2; D is unresolved. With 0 bases removed from V and 7 bases from J, the gap between germline ends came to 9 bases. Germline CDR1 and CDR2: MGHRA and YSYEKL. The CDR3 totals 13 residues. In nucleotides, the CDR3 is TGCGCCAGCAGCCAAGATACGTCGGGTGGCTACACCTTC. Translation: CASSQDTSGGYTF.

The V gene is TRBV3-1, the J gene TRBJ1-1; TRBD1 matches at 9 bases. V lost 0 bases to trimming and J lost 4 bases; unmatched junction nucleotides: 6. Germline-derived CDR1 and CDR2 are LGHDT and YNNKEL (reference sequence). CDR3 length: 16 amino acids. This CDR3 reads CASSQDTHRGPTEAFF. The CDR3 DNA reads as TGTGCCAGCAGCCAAGATACCCACAGGGGGCCCACTGAAGCTTTCTTT.

This sequence joins TRBV20-1 and TRBJ2-7; tentatively, D is TRBD1 (5 bases). CDR3 length: 14 residues. Germline CDR1 DFQATT, CDR2 SNEGSKA (reference sequence). Trimming removed 0 bases at V and 2 bases at J, with 11 bases between. The CDR3 coding sequence is TGCAGTGCTAGAGATAGGACAAACCCCTACGAGCAGTACTTC. Protein sequence: CSARDRTNPYEQYF.

The chain carries TRBV12-3 or TRBV12-4 and TRBJ1-2; unclear D gene. Trimming removed 4 bases from V and 4 bases from J, with 22 bases in between. The CDR3 length is 17 residues. DNA of the CDR3: TGTGCCAGCAGTTCATTACCGGCCCGCCAGGTTGCCTATGGCTACACCTTC. Translation: CASSSLPARQVAYGYTF.

The chain recombines TRBV28 with TRBJ2-5; 11 nucleotides agree with TRBD2. The J call is in doubt because the DNA end fits TRBJ2-7 better. Germline V gene lookup returns CDR1 MDHEN and CDR2 SYDVKM. The CDR3 has 16 residues. This chain's CDR3 is CASSPVRLAGGSEQYF. The CDR3 coding sequence is TGTGCCAGCAGTCCCGTCAGGCTAGCGGGAGGATCCGAGCAGTACTTC.

The rearrangement uses TRBV7-2 and TRBJ1-1; 9 nucleotides align to TRBD1. The CDR3 is made up of 13 amino acids. Germline lookup yields CDR1 SGHTA and CDR2 FQGNSA. The V and J ends lost 5 bases and 7 bases, in that order; junction bases with no gene match: 5. The CDR3 nucleotides are TGTGCCAGCAGCCGGGACAGGGCCGTTGAAGCTTTCTTT. Translating it yields CASSRDRAVEAFF. Filled out from reference TRBV7-2 and TRBJ1-1, the complete variable domain reads GAGVSQSPSNKVTEKGKDVELRCDPISGHTALYWYRQSLGQGLEFLIYFQGNSAPDKSGLPSDRFSAERTGGSVSTLTIQRTQQEDSAVYLCASSRDRAVEAFFGQGTRLTVV.

The chain couples TRBV5-1 to TRBJ2-1; perhaps TRBD1 as D (5 bases). The CDR3 spans 13 residues. Trimming removed 3 bases from V and 5 bases from J, with 9 bases in between. CDR1 is SGHRS, CDR2 YFSETQ, per germline. CDR3 sequence reads: CASSSTANNEQFF. Written as DNA, the CDR3 is TGCGCCAGCAGCTCGACAGCCAACAATGAGCAGTTCTTC.

The gene calls are TRBV20-1 and TRBJ2-1; D may be TRBD1 or TRBD2 (5 bases each). Germline CDR1 and CDR2: DFQATT and SNEGSKA (reference sequence). V dropped 1 base and J dropped 6 bases, with 10 bases sitting between them. The CDR3 loop spans 13 amino acids. Here the CDR3 DNA reads TGCAGTGCTAGAGTCCCAGGGACCAATGAGCAGTTCTTC. It encodes CSARVPGTNEQFF.

This chain uses TRBV20-1 with TRBJ2-7, with D perhaps matching TRBD1 (5 bases). The germline CDR1 and CDR2 sequences are DFQATT and SNEGSKA (reference sequence). The CDR3 contains 14 residues. With 1 base removed from V and 2 bases from J, the gap between germline ends came to 12 bases. This chain's CDR3 is CSARAPQGAYEQYF. The CDR3 region has the DNA TGCAGTGCTAGAGCCCCGCAGGGCGCCTACGAGCAGTACTTC.

This clonotype was detected many times. The chain employs TRBV29-1 and TRBJ1-1; D is unclear. The CDR3 spans 13 residues. Trimming removed 4 bases at V and 4 bases at J, with 13 bases between. Germline V CDR1 and CDR2: SQVTM, ANQGSEA. CDR3 sequence reads: CSVADGWSTEAFF. CDR3 nucleotides: TGCAGCGTTGCGGACGGGTGGTCCACTGAAGCTTTCTTT.

The chain couples TRBV5-5 to TRBJ2-3; TRBD1 might be the D (5 bases). V gave up 6 bases and J gave up 0 bases, with 17 bases separating them. The CDR3 sequence is 16 residues long. From germline, CDR1 is SGHKS and CDR2 YYEKEE (reference sequence). This CDR3 is CASTNQAPGSTDTQYF. The DNA of the CDR3 is TGTGCCAGCACCAACCAAGCGCCAGGGAGCACAGATACGCAGTATTTT.

There are many counts of this clonotype. The chain joins TRBV6-5 to TRBJ1-4; TRBD1 aligns across 7 bases. Germline CDR1 reads MNHEY; CDR2 reads SVGAGI. The CDR3 spans 14 residues. The ends lost 0 bases at V and 14 bases at J; junction bases unmatched: 9. CDR3 coding DNA: TGTGCCAGCAGTTACTCGAACTTACAGGGGAGGCTGTTTTTT. This sequence encodes CASSYSNLQGRLFF.

V gene TRBV7-2 combines with J gene TRBJ2-3; TRBD1 might be the D (6 bases). The germline V gene encodes CDR1 SGHTA and CDR2 FQGNSA. V was shortened by 5 bases and J by 1 base, with 16 bases between the two germline ends. This CDR3 has 16 residues. The CDR3: CASSQATGRRTDTQYF. The CDR3, as DNA: TGTGCCAGCAGCCAAGCGACAGGACGGCGCACAGATACGCAGTATTTT.

Details on this clonotype: The junction shows a germline mismatch at one end, possibly a read error. The rearrangement uses TRBV6-6 and TRBJ2-5, with TRBD1 identical over 10 bases. CDR3 length: 16 residues. Germline-derived CDR1 and CDR2 are MNHNY and SVGAGI (reference sequence). CDR3 nucleotides: TGTGTCAGCGGGCCCGACAGGGGGCGAGGGCAAGAGACCCAGTACTTC. This translates into CVSGPDRGRGQETQYF.

This clonotype was seen more than once but under ten times. This sequence joins TRBV7-2 and TRBJ2-3; 10 positions agree with TRBD1. The J segment lost 4 bases and the V segment lost 1 base, leaving 5 bases of the junction unmatched. There are 16 residues in the CDR3. The germline CDR1 and CDR2 sequences are SGHTA and FQGNSA. In DNA, the CDR3 is TGTGCCAGCAGCTTAGTTGGACAGGGGGTGGCAGATACGCAGTATTTT. Translating it yields CASSLVGQGVADTQYF.

The V and J genes are TRBV27 and TRBJ2-7; perhaps TRBD1 as D (6 bases). This CDR3 has 14 residues. Germline-derived CDR1 and CDR2 are MNHEY and SMNVEV (reference sequence). V lost 6 bases, J lost 6 bases, and 18 bases lay in between. In DNA form, the CDR3 reads TGTGCCAGCAGACAAGGGGGTCTTCGGGGCGAGCAGTACTTC. Amino acids: CASRQGGLRGEQYF.

The V and J genes are TRBV21-1 and TRBJ2-1; the D segment call TRBD1 is taken from the table without a DNA check. TRBV21-1 is termed a pseudogene. There are 14 residues in the CDR3. The CDR3 region is CARWIPGHNNEQFF. The CDR3, as DNA: TGTGCCAGATGGATTCCGGGACACAACAATGAGCAGTTCTTC.

V usage is TRBV9 and J usage is TRBJ2-7; 10 bases match TRBD1. V dropped 3 bases and J dropped 7; count of bases not matched to a gene: 7. Germline V lookup: CDR1 SGDLS, CDR2 YYNGEE. This CDR3 contains 14 residues. CDR3 amino acids: CASSAHDRGREQYF. The CDR3 DNA follows: TGTGCCAGCAGCGCACACGACAGGGGGCGGGAGCAGTACTTC.

This clonotype was detected many times. This chain links TRBV6-5 with TRBJ2-1; 9 bases match TRBD2. This CDR3 spans 17 amino acids. The junction had 14 bases not matched to a gene; V was cut back by 6 bases and J by 5 bases. Looked up from germline, CDR1 is MNHEY and CDR2 is SVGAGI. This chain's CDR3 is CASSINPVQRGDNEQFF. CDR3 coding DNA: TGTGCCAGCAGCATCAACCCCGTACAGCGGGGGGACAATGAGCAGTTCTTC.

This clonotype was counted between two and nine times. The chain links TRBV7-6 to TRBJ2-7; weak D call: TRBD2 (6 bases). This CDR3 is built from 16 residues. The germline V and J ends were trimmed by 5 bases and 1 base, with 18 bases remaining between them. Per germline, CDR1 SGHVS and CDR2 FNYEAQ. CDR3 in DNA: TGTGCCAGCAGCCCTCTGGAGGGACCCTTATCCTACGAGCAGTACTTC. This encodes CASSPLEGPLSYEQYF.